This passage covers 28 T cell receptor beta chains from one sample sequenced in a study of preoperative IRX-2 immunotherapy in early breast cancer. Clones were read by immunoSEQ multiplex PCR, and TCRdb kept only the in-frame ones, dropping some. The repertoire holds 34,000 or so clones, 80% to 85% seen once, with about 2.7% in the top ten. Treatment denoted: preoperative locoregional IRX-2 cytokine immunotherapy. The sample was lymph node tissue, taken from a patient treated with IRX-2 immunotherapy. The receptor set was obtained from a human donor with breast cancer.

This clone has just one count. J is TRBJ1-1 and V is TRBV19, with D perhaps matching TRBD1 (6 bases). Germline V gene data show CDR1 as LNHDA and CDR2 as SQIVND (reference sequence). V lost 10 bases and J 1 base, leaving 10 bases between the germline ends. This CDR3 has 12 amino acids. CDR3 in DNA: TGTGCCACCCAGGGGCGGAACACTGAAGCTTTCTTT. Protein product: CATQGRNTEAFF. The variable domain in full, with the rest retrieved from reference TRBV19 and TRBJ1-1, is DGGITQSPKYLFRKEGQNVTLSCEQNLNHDAMYWYRQDPGQGLRLIYYSQIVNDFQKGDIAEGYSVSREKKESFPLTVTSAQKNPTAFYLCATQGRNTEAFFGQGTRLTVV.

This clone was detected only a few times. CDR3 protein: CASSYRTGTGPEKLFF. The CDR3 DNA reads TGTGCCAGCAGTTACCGGACCGGGACAGGCCCCGAAAAACTGTTTTTT. The gene calls are TRBV6-8 and TRBJ1-4; 8 nucleotides align to TRBD1. V shed 2 bases and J 8 bases; nucleotides not matched to a gene: 10. The CDR3 is 16 amino acids. Germline values: CDR1 MNHGY, CDR2 SAAAGT.

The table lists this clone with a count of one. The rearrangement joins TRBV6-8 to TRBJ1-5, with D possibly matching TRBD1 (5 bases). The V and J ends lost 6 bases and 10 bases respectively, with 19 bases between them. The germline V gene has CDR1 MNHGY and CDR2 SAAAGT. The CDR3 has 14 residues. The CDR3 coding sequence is TGTGCCAGCAGACCATCACAGGACGCGCGACCCCAGCATTTT. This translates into CASRPSQDARPQHF.

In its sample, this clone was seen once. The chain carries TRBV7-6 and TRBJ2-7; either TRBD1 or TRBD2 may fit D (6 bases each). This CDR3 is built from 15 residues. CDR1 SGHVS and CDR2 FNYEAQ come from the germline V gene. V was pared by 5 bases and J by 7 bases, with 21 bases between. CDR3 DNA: TGTGCCAGCAGCGGCGGGACACCGGAGGTAGGAGAGCAGTACTTC. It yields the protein CASSGGTPEVGEQYF.

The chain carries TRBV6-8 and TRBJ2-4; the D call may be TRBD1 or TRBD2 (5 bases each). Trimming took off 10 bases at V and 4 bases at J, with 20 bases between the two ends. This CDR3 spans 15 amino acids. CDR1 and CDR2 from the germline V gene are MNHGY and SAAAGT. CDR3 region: CATDTGHSSKNIQYF. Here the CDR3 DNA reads TGTGCCACCGATACGGGGCACAGTTCAAAAAACATTCAGTACTTC.

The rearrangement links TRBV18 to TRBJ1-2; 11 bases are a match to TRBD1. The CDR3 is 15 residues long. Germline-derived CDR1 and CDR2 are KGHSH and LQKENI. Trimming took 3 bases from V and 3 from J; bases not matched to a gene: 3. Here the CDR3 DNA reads TGTGCCAGCTCACCCGGGACAGGGGGGCACTATGGCTACACCTTC. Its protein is CASSPGTGGHYGYTF.

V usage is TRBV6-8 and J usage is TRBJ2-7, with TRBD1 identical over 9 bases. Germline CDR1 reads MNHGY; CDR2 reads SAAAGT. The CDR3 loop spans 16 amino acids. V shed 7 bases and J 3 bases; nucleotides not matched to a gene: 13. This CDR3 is CASITLPGQGRYEQYF. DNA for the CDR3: TGTGCCAGCATTACCCTTCCGGGACAGGGCCGCTACGAGCAGTACTTC.

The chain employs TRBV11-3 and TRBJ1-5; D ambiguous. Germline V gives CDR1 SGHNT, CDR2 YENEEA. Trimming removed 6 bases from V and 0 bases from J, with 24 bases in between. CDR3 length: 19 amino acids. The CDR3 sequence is CASRTNQAHLNHSNQPQHF. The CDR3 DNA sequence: TGTGCCAGCAGGACAAACCAGGCTCACCTAAACCATAGCAATCAGCCCCAGCATTTT.

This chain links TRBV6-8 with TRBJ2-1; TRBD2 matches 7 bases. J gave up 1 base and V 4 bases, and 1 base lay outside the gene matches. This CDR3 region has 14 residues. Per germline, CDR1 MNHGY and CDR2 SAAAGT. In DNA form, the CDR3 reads TGTGCCAGCAGTTCCGGGGGGTCCTACAATGAGCAGTTCTTC. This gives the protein CASSSGGSYNEQFF.

CDR3 region: CASRDLNQPQHF. CDR3 bases: TGTGCCAGCCGGGACCTCAATCAGCCCCAGCATTTT. This chain connects TRBV19 to TRBJ1-5, with a weak D call TRBD1 (5 bases). The CDR3 contains 12 residues. V shed 9 bases and J shed 3 bases, with 9 bases lying between them. Germline-derived CDR1 and CDR2 are LNHDA and SQIVND (reference sequence).

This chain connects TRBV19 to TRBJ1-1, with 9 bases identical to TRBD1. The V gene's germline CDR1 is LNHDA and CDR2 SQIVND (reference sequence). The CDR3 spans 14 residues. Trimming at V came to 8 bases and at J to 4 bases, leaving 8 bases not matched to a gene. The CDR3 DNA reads TGTGCCAGTGACAGGGGGGTTTTCAGCACTGAAGCTTTCTTT. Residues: CASDRGVFSTEAFF.

CDR3: CASTPNGAGSQETQYF. In DNA, the CDR3 is TGCGCCAGCACCCCAAACGGGGCCGGGTCCCAAGAGACCCAGTACTTC. The chain joins TRBV4-1 to TRBJ2-5, with D perhaps matching TRBD1 or TRBD2 (5 bases each). The CDR3 sequence is 16 residues long. The V and J ends lost 7 bases and 1 base respectively, with 19 bases between them. Germline V lookup: CDR1 MGHRA, CDR2 YSYEKL.

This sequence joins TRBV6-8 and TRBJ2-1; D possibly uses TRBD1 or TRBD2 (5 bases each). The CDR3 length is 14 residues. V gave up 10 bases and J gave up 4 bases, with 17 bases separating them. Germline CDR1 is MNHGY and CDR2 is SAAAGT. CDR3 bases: TGTGCCATCAGATCCCGGGACGGATACAATGAGCAGTTCTTC. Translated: CAIRSRDGYNEQFF.

CDR3 coding DNA: TGCAACACCGCGGGAAGAGGGGCCAACGTCCTGACTTTC. Translating gives CNTAGRGANVLTF. This chain joins TRBV29-1 and TRBJ2-6; a possible D gene is TRBD2 (6 bases). Germline loops: CDR1 SQVTM, CDR2 ANQGSEA. CDR3 length equals 13 residues.

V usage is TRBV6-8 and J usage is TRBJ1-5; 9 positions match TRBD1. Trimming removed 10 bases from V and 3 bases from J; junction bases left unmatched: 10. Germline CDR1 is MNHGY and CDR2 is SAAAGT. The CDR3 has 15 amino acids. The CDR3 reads CAISGDRVYNQPQHF. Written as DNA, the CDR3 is TGTGCCATCAGCGGGGACAGGGTTTACAATCAGCCCCAGCATTTT.

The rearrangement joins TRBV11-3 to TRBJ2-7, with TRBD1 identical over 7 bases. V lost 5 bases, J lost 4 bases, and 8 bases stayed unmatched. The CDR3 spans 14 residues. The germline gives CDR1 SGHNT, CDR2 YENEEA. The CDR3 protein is CASSGPGTEYEQYF. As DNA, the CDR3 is TGTGCCAGCAGCGGTCCCGGGACAGAATACGAGCAGTACTTC.

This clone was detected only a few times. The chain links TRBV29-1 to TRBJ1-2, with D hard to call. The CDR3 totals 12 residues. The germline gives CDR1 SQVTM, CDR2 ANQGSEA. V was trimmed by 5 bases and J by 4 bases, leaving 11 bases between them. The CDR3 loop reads CSVLPSTYGYTF. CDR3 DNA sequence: TGCAGCGTTCTTCCCAGTACCTATGGCTACACCTTC.

The CDR3 nucleotides read TGTGCCAGCAGTAGGGACAGCCATCCAACTAATGAAAAACTGTTTTTT. Residues: CASSRDSHPTNEKLFF. The V gene is TRBV6-8, the J gene TRBJ1-4, with 7 bases that match TRBD1. The CDR3 is made up of 16 amino acids. Germline V CDR1 and CDR2: MNHGY, SAAAGT. J lost 0 bases, V lost 5 bases, and 6 bases had no gene match.

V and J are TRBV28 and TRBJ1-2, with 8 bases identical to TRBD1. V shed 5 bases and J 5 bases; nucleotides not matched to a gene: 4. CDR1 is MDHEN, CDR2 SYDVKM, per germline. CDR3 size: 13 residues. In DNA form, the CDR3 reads TGTGCCAGCAGTCCAGGACAGGGTTATGGCTACACCTTC. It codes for CASSPGQGYGYTF.

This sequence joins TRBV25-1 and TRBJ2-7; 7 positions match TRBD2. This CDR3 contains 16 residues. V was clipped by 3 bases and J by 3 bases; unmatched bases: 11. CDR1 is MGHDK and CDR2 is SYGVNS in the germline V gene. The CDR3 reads CASSDAPAGEDYEQYF. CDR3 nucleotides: TGTGCCAGCAGTGATGCTCCGGCGGGAGAAGACTACGAGCAGTACTTC.

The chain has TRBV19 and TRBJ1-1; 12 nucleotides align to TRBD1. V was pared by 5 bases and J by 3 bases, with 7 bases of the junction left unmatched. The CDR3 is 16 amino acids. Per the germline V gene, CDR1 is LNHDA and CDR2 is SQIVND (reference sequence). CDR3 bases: TGTGCCAGTAGTGCCGGGACAGGGGGCTGGGACACTGAAGCTTTCTTT. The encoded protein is CASSAGTGGWDTEAFF.

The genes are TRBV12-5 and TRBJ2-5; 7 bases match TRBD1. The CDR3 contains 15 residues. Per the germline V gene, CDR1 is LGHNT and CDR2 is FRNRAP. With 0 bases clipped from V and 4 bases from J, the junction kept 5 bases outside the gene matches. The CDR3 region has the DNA TGTGCTAGTGGTTTGGTACTTAGGGGGCGAGAGACCCAGTACTTC. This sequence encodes CASGLVLRGRETQYF.

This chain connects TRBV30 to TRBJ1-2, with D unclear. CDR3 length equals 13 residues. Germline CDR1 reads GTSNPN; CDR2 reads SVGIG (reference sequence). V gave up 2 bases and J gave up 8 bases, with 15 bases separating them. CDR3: CAWSRFLRWGYTF. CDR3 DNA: TGTGCCTGGAGTAGGTTCCTTAGGTGGGGCTACACCTTC.

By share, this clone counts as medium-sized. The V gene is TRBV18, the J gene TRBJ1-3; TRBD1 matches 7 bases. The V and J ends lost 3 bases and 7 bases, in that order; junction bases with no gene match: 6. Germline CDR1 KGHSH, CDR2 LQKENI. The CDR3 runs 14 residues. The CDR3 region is CASSPQTGSNTIYF. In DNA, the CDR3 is TGTGCCAGCTCACCCCAGACAGGGAGTAACACCATATATTTT.

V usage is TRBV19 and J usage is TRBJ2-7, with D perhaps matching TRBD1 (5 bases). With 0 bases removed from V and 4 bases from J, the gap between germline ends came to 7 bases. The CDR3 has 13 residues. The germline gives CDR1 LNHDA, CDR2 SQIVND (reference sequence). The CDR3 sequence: CASSIDQGYEQYF. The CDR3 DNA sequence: TGTGCCAGTAGTATAGATCAGGGTTACGAGCAGTACTTC.

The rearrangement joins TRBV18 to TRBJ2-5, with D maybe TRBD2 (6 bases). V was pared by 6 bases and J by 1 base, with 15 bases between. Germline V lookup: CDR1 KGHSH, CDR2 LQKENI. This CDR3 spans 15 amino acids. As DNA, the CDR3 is TGTGCCAGCTCGCCATCCTGGACTACCCAAGAGACCCAGTACTTC. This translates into CASSPSWTTQETQYF.

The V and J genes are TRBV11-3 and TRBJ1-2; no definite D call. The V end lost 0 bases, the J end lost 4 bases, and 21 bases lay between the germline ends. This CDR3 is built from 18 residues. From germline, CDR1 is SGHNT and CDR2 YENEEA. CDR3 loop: CASSLDAPGGHQRYGYTF. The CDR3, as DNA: TGTGCCAGCAGCTTAGATGCCCCCGGAGGTCATCAACGCTATGGCTACACCTTC.

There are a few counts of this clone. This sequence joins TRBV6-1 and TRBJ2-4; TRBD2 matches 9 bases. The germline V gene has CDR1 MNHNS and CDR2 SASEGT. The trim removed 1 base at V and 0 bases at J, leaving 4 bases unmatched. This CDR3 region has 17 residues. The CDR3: CASSEGTSELAKNIQYF. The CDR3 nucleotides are TGTGCCAGCAGTGAAGGGACTAGCGAGTTAGCCAAAAACATTCAGTACTTC.